The rows below give T cell receptor beta chains drawn from one sample of a study of blood T cell repertoires in COVID-19. Here immunoSEQ multiplex PCR was the method, and the copy in TCRdb shows in-frame clones only, minus some. The sample contains approximately 77,000 clones, about 87% of which appear only once. Material for sequencing was peripheral blood. All receptors come from a man in his forties or fifties with active COVID-19. Both conserved end residues are part of each CDR3. The order of the fields is V gene, J gene, D gene, clone size, CDR3 protein, CDR3 DNA. A D gene is named only where the DNA matches it firmly. Rows give clone size only sometimes, using once, few, many, or a class for an expanded clone.

TRBV7-2,TRBJ1-1,NA,NA,CASKIRGAAEAFF,TGTGCCAGCAAGATTCGGGGGGCTGCTGAAGCTTTCTTT
TRBV6-5,TRBJ1-2,NA,NA,CASSYHGYGYTF,TGTGCCAGCAGTTACCACGGGTATGGCTACACCTTC
TRBV12-5,TRBJ2-3,TRBD2,NA,CASAPTGGVTDTQYF,TGTGCTAGTGCCCCGACGGGGGGTGTCACAGATACGCAGTATTTT
TRBV19,TRBJ2-7,NA,NA,CASSIYYGEVSYEQYF,TGTGCCAGTAGCATCTATTACGGGGAAGTTTCCTACGAGCAGTACTTC
TRBV11-3,TRBJ2-7,NA,NA,CASSLTSYEQYF,TGTGCCAGCAGCCTTACATCCTACGAGCAGTACTTC
TRBV4-1,TRBJ2-3,TRBD2,NA,CASSQDRLAVTDTQYF,TGCGCCAGCAGCCAAGATAGGCTAGCGGTCACAGATACGCAGTATTTT
TRBV28,TRBJ1-1,TRBD1,NA,CASITATGGSPEAFF,TGTGCCAGCATAACCGCGACAGGGGGTTCGCCTGAAGCTTTCTTT
TRBV3-1/TRBV3-2,TRBJ1-1,NA,once,CASSQAERKNTEAFF,TGTGCCAGCAGCCAGGCTGAGAGGAAGAACACTGAAGCTTTCTTT
TRBV5-1,TRBJ2-3,NA,NA,CASSWRGSDTQYF,TGCGCCAGCAGCTGGAGGGGCTCGGATACGCAGTATTTT
TRBV7-2,TRBJ1-1,NA,NA,CASSSQGYWNTEAFF,TGTGCCAGCAGCTCACAGGGTTATTGGAACACTGAAGCTTTCTTT
TRBV6-2/TRBV6-3,TRBJ1-1,NA,NA,CASSRGHRNTEAFF,TGTGCCAGCAGTAGGGGACACAGGAACACTGAAGCTTTCTTT
TRBV11-3,TRBJ2-5,TRBD1,NA,CASSPGTGETQYF,TGTGCCAGCAGCCCCGGGACAGGGGAGACCCAGTACTTC
TRBV9,TRBJ2-5,TRBD2,NA,CASSVAAGLAGETQYF,TGTGCCAGCAGCGTAGCGGCCGGGCTAGCGGGGGAGACCCAGTACTTC
TRBV6-5,TRBJ2-3,NA,NA,CASSYAQPDKLYF,TGTGCCAGCAGTTACGCACAGCCCGATAAGTTATATTTT
TRBV5-1,TRBJ1-2,NA,NA,CASSLADRIYGYTF,TGCGCCAGCAGCTTGGCCGATAGAATCTATGGCTACACCTTC
TRBV27,TRBJ2-7,TRBD1,NA,CASSGWQGDNGYEQYF,TGTGCCAGCAGTGGGTGGCAGGGGGACAATGGCTACGAGCAGTACTTC
TRBV28,TRBJ1-5,NA,NA,CASSFPQPQHF,TGTGCCAGCAGTTTTCCACAGCCCCAGCATTTT
TRBV6-5,TRBJ1-5,NA,NA,CASSSDRYQPQHF,TGTGCCAGCAGTTCGGACAGATATCAGCCCCAGCATTTT
TRBV6-5,TRBJ1-1,NA,NA,CASSYGPNTEAFF,TGTGCCAGCAGTTACGGGCCGAACACTGAAGCTTTCTTT
TRBV2,TRBJ2-2,TRBD1,NA,CASMRGQGRGGELFF,TGTGCCAGCATGCGAGGACAGGGCAGGGGCGGGGAGCTGTTTTTT
TRBV11-3,TRBJ2-3,NA,NA,CASSSGSPGDTQYF,TGTGCCAGCAGCTCCGGGAGCCCCGGAGATACGCAGTATTTT
TRBV7-3,TRBJ2-7,TRBD2,NA,CASSLMAGGTYEQYF,TGTGCCAGCAGCTTAATGGCGGGAGGCACCTACGAGCAGTACTTC
TRBV10-3,TRBJ1-5,TRBD1,NA,CAISGDRARQPQHF,TGTGCCATCAGTGGGGACAGGGCAAGGCAGCCCCAGCATTTT
TRBV12-5,TRBJ2-1,TRBD1,NA,CASGLGRQGEQFF,TGTGCTAGTGGTTTGGGGCGACAGGGAGAGCAGTTCTTC
TRBV20-1,TRBJ2-1,TRBD2,NA,CSARDGRGQFF,TGCAGTGCTAGGGACGGGAGGGGGCAGTTCTTC
TRBV11-1,TRBJ2-1,NA,NA,CASSPKATGYNEQFF,TGTGCCAGCAGCCCCAAGGCGACCGGGTACAATGAGCAGTTCTTC
TRBV28,TRBJ2-2,TRBD1,NA,CASSLWGQGLDGELFF,TGTGCCAGCAGTTTATGGGGACAGGGCCTCGACGGGGAGCTGTTTTTT
TRBV5-6,TRBJ1-4,NA,NA,CASSLADFSEKLFF,TGTGCCAGCAGCTTGGCGGACTTTTCAGAAAAACTGTTTTTT
TRBV9,TRBJ1-2,TRBD1,NA,CASSAGDRLNYGYTF,TGTGCCAGCAGCGCAGGGGACAGGCTGAACTATGGCTACACCTTC
TRBV6-2/TRBV6-3,TRBJ2-3,NA,NA,CASSYFAGAPTDTQYF,TGTGCCAGCAGTTACTTTGCAGGGGCCCCGACAGATACGCAGTATTTT
TRBV7-9,TRBJ1-5,NA,NA,CASSLVGNQPQHF,TGTGCCAGCAGCTTAGTCGGCAATCAGCCCCAGCATTTT
TRBV6-1,TRBJ2-2,TRBD1,NA,CASSEFSGGSGELFF,TGTGCCAGCAGTGAATTTTCAGGGGGTAGCGGGGAGCTGTTTTTT
TRBV5-4,TRBJ2-3,TRBD1,NA,CASSFGTGRPPDTQYF,TGTGCCAGCAGCTTCGGGACAGGGCGGCCCCCAGATACGCAGTATTTT
TRBV27,TRBJ2-7,TRBD2,NA,CASSITLGTSGAYEQYF,TGTGCCAGCAGTATTACCCTCGGGACTAGCGGGGCCTACGAGCAGTACTTC
TRBV12-3/TRBV12-4,TRBJ1-1,NA,NA,CASSSDRFEAFF,TGTGCCAGCAGCTCAGACAGATTTGAAGCTTTCTTT
TRBV4-3,TRBJ1-4,NA,NA,CASSRHTWAYEKLFF,TGCGCCAGCAGCCGCCATACTTGGGCCTATGAAAAACTGTTTTTT
TRBV27,TRBJ2-7,TRBD2,NA,CASSSGQGGTSGRNEQYF,TGTGCCAGCAGTTCCGGACAGGGGGGGACTAGCGGGAGGAACGAGCAGTACTTC
TRBV7-9,TRBJ2-1,TRBD2,NA,CASSLEIAGMNEQFF,TGTGCCAGCAGCTTAGAGATAGCGGGAATGAATGAGCAGTTCTTC
TRBV6-5,TRBJ1-2,NA,NA,CASTSQTRVSGYTF,TGTGCCAGCACCTCCCAAACCAGGGTTTCCGGCTACACCTTC
TRBV28,TRBJ1-1,NA,NA,CASSLQGYGAFF,TGTGCCAGCAGTCTACAGGGTTACGGAGCTTTCTTT
TRBV6-5,TRBJ2-3,NA,NA,CASSYSGGMSADTQYF,TGTGCCAGCAGTTACTCCGGGGGTATGAGTGCAGATACGCAGTATTTT
TRBV27,TRBJ2-1,TRBD2,NA,CASSRGSALGNEQFF,TGTGCCAGCAGTCGCGGGAGCGCTTTGGGCAATGAGCAGTTCTTC
TRBV5-1,TRBJ1-2,NA,NA,CASSLDVSSHGYTF,TGCGCCAGCAGCTTGGATGTCAGTTCCCATGGCTACACCTTC
TRBV20-1,TRBJ2-7,NA,NA,CSASRTYYEQYF,TGCAGTGCTAGTCGGACATACTACGAGCAGTACTTC
TRBV28,TRBJ1-1,TRBD1,NA,CASSTRPSRGRSEAFF,TGTGCCAGCAGTACACGGCCTTCCAGGGGGAGGTCTGAAGCTTTCTTT
TRBV7-2,TRBJ1-5,NA,NA,CASSLALRVGPQHF,TGTGCCAGCAGCTTAGCGCTGAGGGTAGGGCCCCAGCATTTT
TRBV18,TRBJ1-1,NA,NA,CASSSPGQGTEAFF,TGTGCCAGCTCATCACCGGGACAAGGGACTGAAGCTTTCTTT
TRBV5-1,TRBJ2-5,NA,NA,CASSLGIHGQETQYF,TGCGCCAGCAGCTTGGGTATCCACGGTCAAGAGACCCAGTACTTC
TRBV5-5,TRBJ2-2,TRBD1,NA,CASSLKDRGNTGELFF,TGTGCCAGCAGCTTGAAGGACAGGGGCAACACCGGGGAGCTGTTTTTT